This T cell receptor (beta chain) was sequenced for a study of T cells in Graves' hyperthyroidism and ophthalmopathy. Study-level points and caveats: Most thyroid clonotypes expanded above 0.001 were also detected in blood.

This clonotype showed up many times. Its antigen is unidentified. RNA transcripts gave rise to amplified TCR beta CDR3 regions. Using the HTBI primer set, a first-round RT-PCR was run on the TCR CDR3. TCRdb used MiXCR to reprocess the multiplex PCR reads, holding one entry per CDR3 protein. There are 620,000 or so distinct CDR3 sequences in the sample; about 14% occur only once, and approximately 12% lies in the top ten. The germline V and J ends were trimmed by 4 bases and 1 base, with 10 bases remaining between them. Looked up from germline, CDR1 is SGHRS and CDR2 is YFSETQ. The CDR3 contains 14 residues. For ophthalmopathy patients, the Clinical Activity Score was at least 3 and the NOSPECS grade at least 4; duration was under 3 months. Patients showing uncontrolled infection, other autoimmune disease, pregnancy or lactation were ineligible.

Sequenced input: blood. The origin of this receptor is a woman in her forties or fifties with Graves' ophthalmopathy. This chain uses TRBV5-1 with TRBJ2-3; no clear D gene. CDR3 amino acids: CASSPGEGTDTQYF. The CDR3 nucleotides are TGCGCCAGCAGCCCCGGCGAGGGCACAGATACGCAGTATTTT.